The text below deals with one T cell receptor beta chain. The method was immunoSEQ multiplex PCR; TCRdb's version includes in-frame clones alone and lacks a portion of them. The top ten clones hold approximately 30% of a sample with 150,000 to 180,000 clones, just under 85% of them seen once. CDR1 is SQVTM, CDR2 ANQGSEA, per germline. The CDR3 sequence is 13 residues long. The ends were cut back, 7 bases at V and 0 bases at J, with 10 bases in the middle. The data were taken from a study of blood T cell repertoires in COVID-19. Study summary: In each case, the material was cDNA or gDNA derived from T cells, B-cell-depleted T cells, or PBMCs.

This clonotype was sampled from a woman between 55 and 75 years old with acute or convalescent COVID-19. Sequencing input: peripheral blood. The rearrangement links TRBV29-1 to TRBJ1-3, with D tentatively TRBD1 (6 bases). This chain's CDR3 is CSAGTTSGNTIYF. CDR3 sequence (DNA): TGCAGCGCTGGGACAACCTCTGGAAACACCATATATTTT.